This T cell receptor beta chain appears in the sequencing data of a study of memory CD4+ T cells and cytomegalovirus serostatus. From germline, CDR1 is SNHLY and CDR2 FYNNEI. The CDR3 has 14 residues. The V gene lost 6 bases and the J gene lost 1 base, with 12 bases spanning the gap. Produced via immunoSEQ multiplex PCR; TCRdb's table is partial and in-frame only. The profile shows around 50,000 clones, around 80% of them singletons. Single viable CD3+CD4+CD8-CD45RO+ cells were sorted as the memory CD4+ T cells. The gene calls are TRBV2 and TRBJ2-5; D could derive from TRBD1 or TRBD2 (5 bases each). The sequence derives from an adult in good health and CMV-seronegative. Source material: memory CD4+ T cells from blood. The CDR3 sequence is CASSQGRAQETQYF. CDR3 DNA: TGTGCCAGCAGCCAGGGACGGGCCCAAGAGACCCAGTACTTC.